The 20 T cell receptor beta chains reported below all come from one sample, sequenced in a study of molecular identifiers for immune sequencing clone quantification. TCRdb called the PCR reads again in MiXCR, with one record for every CDR3 protein. The data contain over 550,000 distinct CDR3 sequences, about 25% of them singletons. Sequenced: naive CD8+ T cells from blood, with Jurkat cell RNA spiked in. Subset indicated: FACS-sorted CD8+CD4-CCR7+CD45RA+ naive T cells. These receptors were obtained from a human donor in good health. Some libraries in this study had Jurkat cell RNA spiked in.

Remarks on this clonotype: A much more abundant neighbour one base away suggests this may be a read error. The rearrangement joins TRBV4-1 to TRBJ2-3; 8 bases line up with TRBD1. The germline CDR1 and CDR2 sequences are MGHRA and YSYEKL. The CDR3 is 13 residues long. The CDR3 is CTSSLLDRVTQYF. The CDR3 coding sequence is TGCACCAGCAGCCTACTGGACAGGGTGACGCAGTATTTT.

V is TRBV5-1 and J is TRBJ2-1; 7 bases agree with TRBD1. This CDR3 is 16 amino acids long. The germline V gene has CDR1 SGHRS and CDR2 YFSETQ. Trimming removed 0 bases from V and 3 bases from J; junction bases left unmatched: 6. As DNA, the CDR3 is TGCGCCAGCAGCTTGGAATCCGGGACAGACTACAATGAGCAGTTCTTC. Protein product: CASSLESGTDYNEQFF.

The V and J genes are TRBV27 and TRBJ2-7; no reliable D call. V was trimmed by 3 bases and J by 4 bases, leaving 13 bases between them. CDR1 and CDR2 from the germline V gene are MNHEY and SMNVEV (reference sequence). The CDR3 runs to 14 residues. This CDR3 is CASSLRSRPYEQYF. Written as DNA, the CDR3 is TGTGCCAGCAGTTTGAGGTCCAGGCCGTACGAGCAGTACTTC.

A word on this clonotype: Its ends do not fully match the called genes, so a read error is possible. The chain links TRBV6-5 to TRBJ1-1; no definite D call. This CDR3 has 13 amino acids. Germline values: CDR1 MNHEY, CDR2 SVGAGI. The CDR3 reads CASSRNDHTKAFF. In DNA, the CDR3 is TGTGCCAGCAGTCGGAATGATCACACTAAAGCTTTCTTT.

In its sample, this clonotype was seen many times. The rearrangement joins TRBV14 to TRBJ1-2; weak D call: TRBD1 (5 bases). Trimming removed 1 base at V and 3 bases at J, with 6 bases between. Germline V lookup: CDR1 SGHDN, CDR2 FVKESK. The CDR3 has 13 residues. CDR3 amino acids: CASSQGGYYGYTF. The CDR3 region has the DNA TGTGCCAGCAGCCAAGGGGGCTACTATGGCTACACCTTC.

The rearrangement uses TRBV20-1 and TRBJ1-2; tentatively, D is TRBD1 (6 bases). Germline V gene sequence: CDR1 DFQATT, CDR2 SNEGSKA (reference sequence). The CDR3 length is 13 residues. The germline V and J ends were trimmed by 5 bases and 2 bases, with 12 bases remaining between them. CDR3 loop: CSAQGLGNYGYTF. CDR3 DNA sequence: TGCAGTGCTCAGGGGTTAGGAAACTATGGCTACACCTTC.

This clonotype was seen a handful of times. The gene calls are TRBV7-9 and TRBJ2-7; 9 positions match TRBD1. The CDR3 loop spans 17 amino acids. Germline CDR1 is SEHNR and CDR2 is FQNEAQ (reference sequence). V was pared by 1 base and J by 1 base, with 8 bases of the junction left unmatched. The CDR3 DNA follows: TGTGCCAGCAGCTTAGGGGGACAGGGAGGGAGTTCCTACGAGCAGTACTTC. This translates into CASSLGGQGGSSYEQYF.

J is TRBJ1-6 and V is TRBV5-1, with no clear D. Trimming removed 4 bases from V and 0 bases from J, with 8 bases in between. The germline gives CDR1 SGHRS, CDR2 YFSETQ. The CDR3 contains 15 residues. The CDR3 region is CASSPTSSYNSPLHF. DNA for the CDR3: TGCGCCAGCAGCCCAACCAGCTCCTATAATTCACCCCTCCACTTT.

Regarding this clonotype: Its ends do not fully match the called genes, so a read error is possible. This chain joins TRBV5-3 and TRBJ2-7; D is perhaps TRBD2 (5 bases). TRBV5-3 is an ORF, with its function uncertain. This CDR3 has 16 amino acids. CDR3 bases: TGTGCCAGCAGCTTAACCGCGGGCCGAGGCACCTACGAGCAGTACTTC. Protein sequence: CASSLTAGRGTYEQYF.

A note on this clonotype: A read error may be the cause here, since a much bigger clone is one base away. The gene calls are TRBV4-3 and TRBJ1-1; D unresolved. Trimming took 0 bases from V and 6 from J, leaving 14 bases between them. Germline V gene sequence: CDR1 LGHNA, CDR2 YSLEER. The CDR3 is 15 residues long. The CDR3 coding sequence is TGCGCCAGCAGCCAAGATGCGACACCTTCCCCTGAAGCTTTCTTT. Protein sequence: CASSQDATPSPEAFF.

This clonotype was detected many times. V is TRBV20-1 and J is TRBJ2-7, with TRBD2 identical over 7 bases. Germline-derived CDR1 and CDR2 are DFQATT and SNEGSKA (reference sequence). The J segment lost 2 bases and the V segment lost 3 bases, leaving 4 bases of the junction unmatched. The CDR3 has 13 residues. CDR3 residues: CSASPSGTYEQYF. CDR3 coding DNA: TGCAGTGCTAGTCCTAGCGGAACCTACGAGCAGTACTTC.

This chain joins TRBV6-2 or TRBV6-3 and TRBJ1-1, with D tentatively TRBD1 (6 bases). The germline V gene encodes CDR1 MNHEY and CDR2 SVGEGT. This CDR3 has 16 amino acids. Trimming removed 6 bases from V and 1 base from J, with 18 bases in between. The CDR3 nucleotides are TGTGCCAGCAGAAAACGACCAGGGGACACGAACACTGAAGCTTTCTTT. It codes for CASRKRPGDTNTEAFF.

This clonotype came up many times. This chain connects TRBV29-1 to TRBJ2-5; the D call may be TRBD1 or TRBD2 (8 bases each). Germline CDR1 and CDR2: SQVTM and ANQGSEA. The CDR3 is 21 residues long. Trimming pared 3 bases from V and 2 bases from J, leaving 34 bases between. The CDR3 protein is CSVDGAGGGGSGANPQETQYF. The DNA of the CDR3 is TGCAGCGTTGACGGGGCAGGGGGCGGAGGTAGCGGGGCTAATCCTCAAGAGACCCAGTACTTC. The full variable domain, its missing parts supplied by reference TRBV29-1 and TRBJ2-5, is SAVISQKPSRDICQRGTSLTIQCQVDSQVTMMFWYRQQPGQSLTLIATANQGSEATYESGFVIDKFPISRPNLTFSTLTVSNMSPEDSSIYLCSVDGAGGGGSGANPQETQYFGPGTRLLVL.

The table lists this clonotype with many counts. As DNA, the CDR3 is TGTGCCAGCAGCCAAGCCCCAGGGGTGGACGGCTACACCTTC. This codes for CASSQAPGVDGYTF. J is TRBJ1-2 and V is TRBV3-1; maybe TRBD1 (6 bases). CDR1 is LGHDT, CDR2 YNNKEL, per germline (reference sequence). V lost 1 base, J lost 8 bases, and 14 bases lay in between. The CDR3 spans 14 residues.

This clonotype was picked up one time. One junction end disagrees with the germline gene, perhaps due to a read error. The rearrangement links TRBV7-2 to TRBJ1-2, with 7 bases aligning to TRBD1. Germline values: CDR1 SGHTA, CDR2 FQGNSA. The CDR3 consists of 13 residues. CDR3 nucleotide sequence: TGTGCCCGCAGCTTAGCCACAGGGGAAGGCTACACCTTC. It translates to CARSLATGEGYTF.

With regard to this clonotype: A much bigger clone sits one base away, suggesting this may be a read error. The CDR3 DNA sequence: TGTGCCAGCAGCCACAGGGAAGAGACCCGGTACTTC. Protein sequence: CASSHREETRYF. The chain has TRBV7-9 and TRBJ2-5; the D gene is possibly TRBD1 (6 bases). This CDR3 is built from 12 residues. Germline loops: CDR1 SEHNR, CDR2 FQNEAQ (reference sequence).

This clonotype was seen a few times. The gene calls are TRBV9 and TRBJ1-3, with a possible D match to TRBD1 (5 bases). The V end was cut by 2 bases, the J end by 2 bases, with 8 bases between. Germline values: CDR1 SGDLS, CDR2 YYNGEE. This CDR3 comprises 14 residues. The chain's CDR3 is CASSVSGTGNTIYF. The DNA of the CDR3 is TGTGCCAGCAGCGTTTCAGGGACTGGAAACACCATATATTTT.

In the case of this clonotype: Possible read error: a much larger clone is one base away. The CDR3 nucleotides read TGTACCAGCAGCCCCTTTGACAGCATTAACTACTATGGCTACACCTTC. Its protein product is CTSSPFDSINYYGYTF. The V call is TRBV13, the J call TRBJ1-2, with a possible D match to TRBD1 (5 bases). Germline CDR1 and CDR2: PRHDT and FYEKMQ (reference sequence). The CDR3 sequence is 16 residues long.

With respect to this clonotype: Compared with germline, one end of the junction differs, possibly owing to a read error. The J gene is TRBJ1-1, the V gene TRBV20-1, with D uncertain. The length of the CDR3 is 15 residues. Germline V gives CDR1 DFQATT, CDR2 SNEGSKA (reference sequence). The CDR3 sequence is CSAGDVQRPDTEAFF. The CDR3 DNA is TGCAGTGCTGGAGATGTTCAACGTCCAGACACTGAAGCTTTCTTT.

CDR3 DNA: TGTGCCAGTATGACCAGGGCGAATGAAAAACTGTTTTTT. This codes for CASMTRANEKLFF. The chain joins TRBV19 to TRBJ1-4; a possible D gene is TRBD1 (5 bases). Germline V gene lookup returns CDR1 LNHDA and CDR2 SQIVND (reference sequence). V lost 7 bases and J lost 5, with 11 bases in between. The CDR3 totals 13 residues.